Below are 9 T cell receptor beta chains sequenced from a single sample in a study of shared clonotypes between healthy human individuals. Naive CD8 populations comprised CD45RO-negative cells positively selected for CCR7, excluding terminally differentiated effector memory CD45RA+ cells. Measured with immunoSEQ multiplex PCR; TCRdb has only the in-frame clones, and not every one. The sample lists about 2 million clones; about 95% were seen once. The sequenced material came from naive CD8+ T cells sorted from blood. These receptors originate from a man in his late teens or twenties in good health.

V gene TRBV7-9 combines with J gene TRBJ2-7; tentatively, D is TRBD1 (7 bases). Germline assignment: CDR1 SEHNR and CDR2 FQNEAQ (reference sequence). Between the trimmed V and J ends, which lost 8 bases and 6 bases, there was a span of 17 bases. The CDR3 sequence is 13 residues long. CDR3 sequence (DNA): TGTGCCAGCTCAGGGGGGATTGGTTCCGAGCAGTACTTC. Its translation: CASSGGIGSEQYF. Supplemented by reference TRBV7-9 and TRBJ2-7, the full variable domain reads DTGVSQNPRHKITKRGQNVTFRCDPISEHNRLYWYRQTLGQGPEFLTYFQNEAQLEKSRLLSDRFSAERPKGSFSTLEIQRTEQGDSAMYLCASSGGIGSEQYFGPGTRLTVT.

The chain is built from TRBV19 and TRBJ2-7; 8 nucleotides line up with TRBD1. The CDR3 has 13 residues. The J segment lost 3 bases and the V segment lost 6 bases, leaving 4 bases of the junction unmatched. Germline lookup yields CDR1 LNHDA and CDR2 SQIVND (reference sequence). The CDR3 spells CASSQGALYEQYF. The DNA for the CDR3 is TGTGCCAGTAGCCAGGGGGCTCTCTACGAGCAGTACTTC.

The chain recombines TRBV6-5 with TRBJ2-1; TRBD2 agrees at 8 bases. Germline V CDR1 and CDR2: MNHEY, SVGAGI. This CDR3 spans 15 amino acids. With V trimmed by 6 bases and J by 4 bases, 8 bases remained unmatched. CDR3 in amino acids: CASSHEERGYNEQFF. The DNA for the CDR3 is TGTGCCAGCAGCCACGAGGAGCGGGGGTACAATGAGCAGTTCTTC.

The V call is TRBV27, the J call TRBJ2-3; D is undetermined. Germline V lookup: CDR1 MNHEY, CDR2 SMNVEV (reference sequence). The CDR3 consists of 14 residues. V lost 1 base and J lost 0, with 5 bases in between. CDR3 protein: CASSLFASTDTQYF. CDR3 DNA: TGTGCCAGCAGTTTATTTGCAAGCACAGATACGCAGTATTTT.

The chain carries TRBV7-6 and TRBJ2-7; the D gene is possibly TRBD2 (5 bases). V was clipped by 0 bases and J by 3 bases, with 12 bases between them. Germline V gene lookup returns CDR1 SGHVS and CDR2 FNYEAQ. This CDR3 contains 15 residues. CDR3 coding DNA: TGTGCCAGCAGCTTAGCTGGTCTAGCCAACTACGAGCAGTACTTC. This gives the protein CASSLAGLANYEQYF.

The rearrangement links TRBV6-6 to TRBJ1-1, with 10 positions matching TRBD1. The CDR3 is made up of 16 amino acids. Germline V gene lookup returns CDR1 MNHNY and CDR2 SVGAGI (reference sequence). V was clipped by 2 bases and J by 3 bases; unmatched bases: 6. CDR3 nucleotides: TGTGCCAGCAGTTACACTGGGACAGGGGCGGACACTGAAGCTTTCTTT. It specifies CASSYTGTGADTEAFF.

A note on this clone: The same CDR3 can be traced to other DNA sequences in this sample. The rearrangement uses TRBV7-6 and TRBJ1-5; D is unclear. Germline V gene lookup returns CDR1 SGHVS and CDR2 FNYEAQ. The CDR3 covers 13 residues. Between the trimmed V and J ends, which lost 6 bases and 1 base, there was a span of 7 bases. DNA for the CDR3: TGTGCCAGCAGTGCCGGGAGCAATCAGCCCCAGCATTTT. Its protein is CASSAGSNQPQHF.

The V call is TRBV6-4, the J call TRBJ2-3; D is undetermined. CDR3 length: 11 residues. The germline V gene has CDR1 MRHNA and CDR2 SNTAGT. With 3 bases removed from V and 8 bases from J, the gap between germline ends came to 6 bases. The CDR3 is CASSEKVTQYF. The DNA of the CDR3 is TGTGCCAGCAGTGAAAAAGTTACGCAGTATTTT.

In nucleotides, the CDR3 is TGTGCCAGCAGCTGGGGGAAAGAAGGCCCGCAGTACTTC. Its protein is CASSWGKEGPQYF. The chain links TRBV5-6 to TRBJ2-7, with D tentatively TRBD1 or TRBD2 (5 bases each). This CDR3 has 13 residues. Germline CDR1 is SGHDT and CDR2 is YYEEEE. The ends were cut back, 3 bases at V and 9 bases at J, with 16 bases in the middle.